This T cell receptor beta chain was recorded in a study of post-analysis software for immune sequencing data. Study context: Secondary progressive, relapsing-remitting and progressive-relapsing multiple sclerosis were among the included disease courses. Findings and caveats of the study: There was significantly lower normalized Chao1 diversity in multiple sclerosis patients than in controls. The five TRBV segments detected at higher frequency in patients than in controls included TRBV5-6, TRBV5-1 and TRBV20-1.

Trimming cost V 10 bases and J 7 bases; bases outside gene matches: 13. Germline V gives CDR1 ENHRY, CDR2 SYGVKD. The CDR3 has 15 amino acids. Researchers reported that TCR beta cDNA libraries carried unique molecular identifiers. A single record per CDR3 protein comes from TCRdb applying MiXCR to the PCR reads. The table has a few hundred thousand distinct CDR3 sequences, approximately 39% seen once; the top ten hold approximately 7.6%. Concerning this clonotype itself: The target antigen is unknown.

The receptor comes from a girl aged 2 to 9 with multiple sclerosis. The sample consisted of blood. This chain links TRBV10-3 with TRBJ2-1, with TRBD1 matching over 10 bases. CDR3 DNA sequence: TGTGCCACCCGTCCCGGGACAGGGGCAGGGAATGAGCAGTTCTTC. Encoded protein: CATRPGTGAGNEQFF.